This T cell receptor beta chain emerged from a study of shared T cell receptors in the human thymus. The J segment lost 8 bases and the V segment lost 5 bases, leaving 4 bases of the junction unmatched. CDR3 length: 11 residues. Germline assignment: CDR1 DFQATT and CDR2 SNEGSKA (reference sequence). The table came from immunoSEQ multiplex PCR; TCRdb's copy has only in-frame clones and leaves some out. The profile shows some 700,000 clones, roughly 88% of them singletons. A further study also used this sample, focusing on human thymus T cells.

This sequence originates from a girl less than two years old with a congenital heart defect. The chain uses TRBV20-1 and TRBJ1-2, with 8 bases aligning to TRBD1. Material for sequencing was thymocytes. CDR3 in amino acids: CSAGQGMGYTF. DNA for the CDR3: TGCAGTGCTGGACAGGGTATGGGCTACACCTTC.